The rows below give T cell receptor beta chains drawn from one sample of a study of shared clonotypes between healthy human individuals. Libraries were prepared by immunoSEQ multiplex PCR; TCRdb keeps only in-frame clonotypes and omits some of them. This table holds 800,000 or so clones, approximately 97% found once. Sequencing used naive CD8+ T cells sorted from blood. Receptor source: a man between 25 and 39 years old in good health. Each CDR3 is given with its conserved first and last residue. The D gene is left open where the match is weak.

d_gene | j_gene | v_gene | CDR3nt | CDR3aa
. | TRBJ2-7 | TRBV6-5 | TGTGCCAGCAGTTACTCGGGCCTCTCGGGGGCTCGAGAGCAGTACTTC | CASSYSGLSGAREQYF
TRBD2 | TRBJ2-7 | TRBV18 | TGTGCCAGCTCACCACCGATGGGACTAAGGGACGAGCAGTACTTC | CASSPPMGLRDEQYF
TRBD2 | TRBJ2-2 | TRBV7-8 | TGTGCCAGCAGCTTAGAGCCCGGGACTAGCGGGAGGGGTGGCCCCGGGGAGCTGTTTTTT | CASSLEPGTSGRGGPGELFF
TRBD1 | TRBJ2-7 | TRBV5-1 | TGCGCCAGCAGCTACGGGACAGGGGGAGTAGCCTACGAGCAGTACTTC | CASSYGTGGVAYEQYF
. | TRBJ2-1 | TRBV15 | TGTGCCACCAGCAGAGAGACTAGTACCTACAATGAGCAGTTCTTC | CATSRETSTYNEQFF
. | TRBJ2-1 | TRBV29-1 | TGCAGCGTTGAGGTCCAGTCCCATGAGCAGTTCTTC | CSVEVQSHEQFF
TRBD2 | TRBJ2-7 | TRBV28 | TGTGCCAGCAGCCGGGCGGGGGGGATATACGAGCAGTACTTC | CASSRAGGIYEQYF
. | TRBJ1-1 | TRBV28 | TGTGCCAGCACCTTACTCAGCGGACAGATCGACACTGAAGCTTTCTTT | CASTLLSGQIDTEAFF
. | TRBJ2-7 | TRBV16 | TGTGCCAGCAGCCACAGCTACGAGCAGTACTTC | CASSHSYEQYF
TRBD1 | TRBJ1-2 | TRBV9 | TGTGCCAGCAGCCTCCGGGACAGGGGGCGAACAAACTATGGCTACACCTTC | CASSLRDRGRTNYGYTF
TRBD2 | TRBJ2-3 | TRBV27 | TGTGCCAGCAGTTTAGGCATTGGGACTAGCCTTGATGGGGATACGCAGTATTTT | CASSLGIGTSLDGDTQYF